The 9 T cell receptor beta chains below all came from one sample that was sequenced in a study of PD-1 blockade in classical Hodgkin lymphoma. Here immunoSEQ multiplex PCR was the method, and the copy in TCRdb shows in-frame clones only, minus some. The sample consists of several thousand clones, around 71% of them appearing once. No patient escaped relapse after autologous stem cell transplantation, and brentuximab vedotin exposure varied. The starting material was peripheral blood mononuclear cells (PBMCs), obtained at baseline. These receptors were collected from a human donor with classical Hodgkin lymphoma.

This chain uses TRBV7-2 with TRBJ1-2; TRBD1 aligns across 12 bases. V lost 5 bases and J lost 9; bases outside the gene matches: 4. The CDR3 loop spans 13 amino acids. Per the germline V gene, CDR1 is SGHTA and CDR2 is FQGNSA. CDR3 protein: CASSGTGGASYTF. The CDR3 nucleotides are TGTGCCAGCAGCGGGACAGGGGGCGCGAGCTACACCTTC.

The chain combines TRBV4-1 with TRBJ2-1; 7 positions agree with TRBD1. The CDR3 sequence is 17 residues long. Germline CDR1 and CDR2: MGHRA and YSYEKL. V shed 2 bases and J 7 bases; nucleotides not matched to a gene: 14. The CDR3 sequence: CASSQQPDREFGNEQFF. CDR3 DNA sequence: TGCGCCAGCAGCCAACAACCAGACAGGGAATTTGGGAATGAGCAGTTCTTC.

The gene calls are TRBV6-4 and TRBJ1-5; D is unclear. This CDR3 spans 14 amino acids. Between the trimmed V and J ends, which lost 6 bases and 6 bases, there was a span of 15 bases. Per germline, CDR1 MRHNA and CDR2 SNTAGT. In DNA form, the CDR3 reads TGTGCCAGCAGCCCTGACGAGGCGAGTCAGCCCCAGCATTTT. This gives the protein CASSPDEASQPQHF.

This clone was seen a few times. The chain carries TRBV7-2 and TRBJ1-5, with D maybe TRBD1 (5 bases). The V and J ends lost 6 bases and 5 bases respectively, with 17 bases between them. The length of the CDR3 is 15 residues. The V gene's germline CDR1 is SGHTA and CDR2 FQGNSA. In DNA, the CDR3 is TGTGCCAGCAGTTCCCCTGGGGGATTCGATCAGCCCCAGCATTTT. Its protein product is CASSSPGGFDQPQHF.

The V call is TRBV27, the J call TRBJ2-5; D may match TRBD1 or TRBD2 (6 bases each). The CDR3 sequence is 14 residues long. Trimming cost V 8 bases and J 4 bases, with 17 bases left between them. The germline V gene encodes CDR1 MNHEY and CDR2 SMNVEV (reference sequence). The CDR3 region has the DNA TGTGCCAGCCGACCAACCACGGGGGCAGAGACCCAGTACTTC. Its protein is CASRPTTGAETQYF.

J is TRBJ2-5 and V is TRBV10-3; TRBD1 matches at 8 bases. The germline V gene has CDR1 ENHRY and CDR2 SYGVKD. V dropped 9 bases and J dropped 5; count of bases not matched to a gene: 8. The CDR3 sequence is 13 residues long. As DNA, the CDR3 is TGTGCCATAGCCCAGGGGGCCGGGGAGACCCAGTACTTC. It codes for CAIAQGAGETQYF.

V gene TRBV29-1 combines with J gene TRBJ2-1; D call uncertain. The length of the CDR3 is 11 residues. V was clipped by 2 bases and J by 10 bases, with 9 bases between them. Per germline, CDR1 SQVTM and CDR2 ANQGSEA. This chain's CDR3 is CSVELPPEQFF. For the CDR3, the DNA is TGCAGCGTTGAACTCCCCCCCGAGCAGTTCTTC.

A few counts support this clone. The rearrangement links TRBV6-6 to TRBJ1-1; D unresolved. V lost 3 bases, J lost 3 bases, and 8 bases lay in between. The germline gives CDR1 MNHNY, CDR2 SVGAGI (reference sequence). This CDR3 spans 13 amino acids. CDR3 sequence reads: CASSYPSDTEAFF. CDR3 DNA sequence: TGTGCCAGCAGTTATCCCAGCGACACTGAAGCTTTCTTT.

The sample holds one count of this clone. The CDR3 DNA sequence: TGTGCCAGCAGTGACTCGTTGAGCACTGAAGCTTTCTTT. Its translation: CASSDSLSTEAFF. The chain is built from TRBV6-4 and TRBJ1-1; no clear D gene. Trimming took 0 bases from V and 4 from J, leaving 6 bases between them. Germline CDR1 reads MRHNA; CDR2 reads SNTAGT. The CDR3 contains 13 residues.